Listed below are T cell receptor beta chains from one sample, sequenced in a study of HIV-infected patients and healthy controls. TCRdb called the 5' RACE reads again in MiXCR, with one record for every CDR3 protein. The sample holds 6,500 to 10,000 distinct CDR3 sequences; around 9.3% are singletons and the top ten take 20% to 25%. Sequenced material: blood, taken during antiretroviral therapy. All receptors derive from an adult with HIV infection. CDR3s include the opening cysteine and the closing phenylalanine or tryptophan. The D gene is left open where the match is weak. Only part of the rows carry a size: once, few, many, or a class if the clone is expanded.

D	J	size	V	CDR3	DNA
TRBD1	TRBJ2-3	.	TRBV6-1	CASSLLDRGTDTQYF	TGTGCCAGCAGCCTCCTCGACAGGGGCACAGATACGCAGTATTTT
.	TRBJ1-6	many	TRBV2	CASSEGRLVLHF	TGTGCCAGCAGTGAAGGACGCCTTGTCCTCCACTTT
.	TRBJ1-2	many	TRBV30	CAWSEDMVYGYTF	TGTGCCTGGAGCGAGGACATGGTCTATGGCTACACCTTC
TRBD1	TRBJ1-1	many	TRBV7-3	CASSLRDRVPVTEAFF	TGTGCCAGCAGCTTAAGGGACAGGGTACCCGTCACTGAAGCTTTCTTT
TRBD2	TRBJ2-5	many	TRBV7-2	CASSLAGRGGQETQYF	TGTGCCAGCAGCTTAGCGGGGCGGGGGGGCCAAGAGACCCAGTACTTC
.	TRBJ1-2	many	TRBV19	CASTADVYGYTF	TGTGCCAGTACCGCAGACGTCTATGGCTACACCTTC
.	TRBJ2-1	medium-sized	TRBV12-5	CASGPLALNEQFF	TGTGCTAGTGGCCCTCTAGCCCTTAATGAGCAGTTCTTC
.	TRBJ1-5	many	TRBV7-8	CASSPTVPNQPQHF	TGTGCCAGCAGCCCTACGGTTCCCAATCAGCCCCAGCATTTT
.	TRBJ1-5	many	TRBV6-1	CASRVTRGSNQPQHF	TGTGCCAGCAGGGTGACACGAGGTAGCAATCAGCCCCAGCATTTT
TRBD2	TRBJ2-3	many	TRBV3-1	CASSQGVEEREIDTQYF	TGTGCCAGCAGCCAAGGTGTCGAGGAGCGGGAAATCGATACGCAGTATTTT
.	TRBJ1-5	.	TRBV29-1	CSVAYSNQPQHF	TGCAGCGTTGCGTATAGCAATCAGCCCCAGCATTTT
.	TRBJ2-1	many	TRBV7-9	CASSLVAHEQFF	TGTGCCAGCAGCTTAGTTGCACATGAGCAGTTCTTC
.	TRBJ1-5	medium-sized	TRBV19	CASSLGWNQPQHF	TGTGCCAGTAGCTTGGGTTGGAATCAGCCCCAGCATTTT
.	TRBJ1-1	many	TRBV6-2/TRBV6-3	CASREGGRANTEAFF	TGTGCCAGCAGAGAAGGAGGGAGGGCTAACACTGAAGCTTTCTTT
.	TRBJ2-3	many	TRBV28	CASSPPRFDTQYF	TGTGCCAGCAGTCCCCCTAGGTTTGATACGCAGTATTTT
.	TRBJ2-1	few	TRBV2	CASSGDSDNEQFF	TGTGCCAGCAGTGGAGACAGCGACAATGAGCAGTTCTTC
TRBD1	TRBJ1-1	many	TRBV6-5	CASRRTGAGTEAFF	TGTGCCAGCAGGCGGACAGGGGCGGGGACTGAAGCTTTCTTT
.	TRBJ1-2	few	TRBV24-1	CATALTGVDGYTF	TGTGCCACCGCCCTGACAGGAGTAGATGGCTACACCTTC
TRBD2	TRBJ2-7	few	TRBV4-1	CASSPDRTSGYEQYF	TGCGCCAGCAGCCCCGATCGGACTAGCGGGTACGAGCAGTACTTC
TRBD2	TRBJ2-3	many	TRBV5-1	CASSFTGGSTDTQYF	TGCGCCAGCAGCTTCACGGGGGGAAGCACAGATACGCAGTATTTT
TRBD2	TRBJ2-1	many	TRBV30	CAWSVATSGAYNEQFF	TGTGCCTGGAGTGTAGCGACTAGCGGGGCTTACAATGAGCAGTTCTTC
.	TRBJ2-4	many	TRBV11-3	CASADRLAKNIQYF	TGTGCCAGCGCCGACAGGCTAGCCAAAAACATTCAGTACTTC
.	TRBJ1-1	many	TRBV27	CASSKGGRLMNTEAFF	TGTGCCAGCAGTAAAGGTGGCCGATTAATGAACACTGAAGCTTTCTTT
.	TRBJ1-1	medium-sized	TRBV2	CASKGDTTTEAFF	TGTGCCAGCAAGGGGGACACGACCACTGAAGCTTTCTTT
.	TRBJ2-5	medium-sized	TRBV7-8	CASSSAEIQETQYF	TGTGCCAGCAGCTCGGCTGAAATCCAAGAGACCCAGTACTTC
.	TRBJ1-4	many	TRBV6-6	CASSYPEDGSNEKLFF	TGTGCCAGCAGTTACCCAGAGGACGGATCTAATGAAAAACTGTTTTTT
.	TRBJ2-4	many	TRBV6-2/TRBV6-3	CASSYGGRDIQYF	TGTGCCAGCAGTTACGGCGGAAGGGACATTCAGTACTTC
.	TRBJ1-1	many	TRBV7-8	CASSSLKNTEAFF	TGTGCCAGCAGCAGCCTCAAGAACACTGAAGCTTTCTTT
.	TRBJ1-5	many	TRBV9	CASSVEWDGAQHF	TGTGCCAGCAGCGTAGAGTGGGACGGCGCCCAGCATTTT
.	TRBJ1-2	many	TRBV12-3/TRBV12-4	CASGVGGFGYGYTF	TGTGCCAGCGGGGTCGGGGGCTTCGGGTATGGCTACACCTTC
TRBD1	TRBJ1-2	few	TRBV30	CAWSPGQLYGYTF	TGTGCCTGGTCTCCGGGACAGTTGTATGGCTACACCTTC
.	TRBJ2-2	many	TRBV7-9	CASSLAVGNTGELFF	TGTGCCAGCAGCTTAGCGGTGGGCAACACCGGGGAGCTGTTTTTT
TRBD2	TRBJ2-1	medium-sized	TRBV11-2	CASSFLGLAGVIYNEQFF	TGTGCCAGCAGCTTCTTGGGACTAGCGGGCGTCATTTACAATGAGCAGTTCTTC
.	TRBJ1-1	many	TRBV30	CACTPGRGSEAFF	TGTGCCTGCACACCCGGCAGGGGTTCTGAAGCTTTCTTT
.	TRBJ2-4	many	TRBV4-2	CASSQVERTMKNIQYF	TGTGCCAGCAGCCAAGTGGAGCGTACAATGAAAAACATTCAGTACTTC
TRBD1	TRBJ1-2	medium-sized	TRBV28	CASSEDRYGYTF	TGTGCCAGCAGTGAGGACAGGTACGGCTACACCTTC
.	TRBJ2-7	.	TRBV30	CAWSGWGTQSSYEQYF	TGTGCCTGGAGTGGATGGGGGACGCAAAGCTCCTACGAGCAGTACTTC
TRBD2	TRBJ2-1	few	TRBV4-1	CASSQTGTSSMSEQFF	TGCGCCAGCAGCCAAACCGGGACTAGTAGTATGTCGGAGCAGTTCTTC
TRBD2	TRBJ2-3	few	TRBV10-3	CAISGYGTTSDTQYF	TGTGCCATCAGTGGCTACGGGACTACCTCAGATACGCAGTATTTT
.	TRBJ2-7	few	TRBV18	CASSPRADAYEQYF	TGTGCCAGCTCCCCCAGGGCGGATGCCTACGAGCAGTACTTC
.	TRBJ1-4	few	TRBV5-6	CASSLAGGEKLFF	TGTGCCAGCAGCTTGGCGGGAGGAGAAAAACTGTTTTTT
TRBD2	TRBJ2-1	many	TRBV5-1	CASKNLAGVREQFF	TGCGCCAGCAAGAATCTAGCGGGAGTGCGGGAGCAGTTCTTC
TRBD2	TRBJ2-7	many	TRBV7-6	CASSPTWLAGSDEQYF	TGTGCCAGCAGCCCCACCTGGCTAGCGGGAAGTGACGAGCAGTACTTC
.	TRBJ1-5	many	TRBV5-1	CASSLEGISNQPQHF	TGCGCCAGCAGCTTGGAGGGGATAAGCAATCAGCCCCAGCATTTT
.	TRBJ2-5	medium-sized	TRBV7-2	CASSLALGIETQYF	TGTGCCAGCAGCTTAGCGTTGGGGATAGAGACCCAGTACTTC
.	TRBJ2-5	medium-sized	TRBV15	CATSALRSKETQYF	TGTGCCACCAGCGCACTGCGGAGTAAAGAGACCCAGTACTTC
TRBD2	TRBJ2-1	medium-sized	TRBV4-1	CASSQSSSGGLYNEQFF	TGCGCCAGCAGCCAATCTTCTAGCGGGGGCTTATACAATGAGCAGTTCTTC
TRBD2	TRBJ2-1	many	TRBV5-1	CASSPGLDAAYNEQFF	TGCGCCAGCAGCCCGGGACTAGATGCGGCCTACAATGAGCAGTTCTTC
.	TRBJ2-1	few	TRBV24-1	CATSLSGRNEQFF	TGTGCCACCAGTCTAAGCGGACGCAATGAGCAGTTCTTC
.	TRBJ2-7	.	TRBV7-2	CASSLDHYEQYF	TGTGCCAGCAGCTTAGATCACTACGAGCAGTACTTC
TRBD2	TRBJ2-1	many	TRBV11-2	CASSLDHGALAGGNEQFF	TGTGCCAGCAGCTTAGATCACGGGGCTTTAGCGGGCGGCAATGAGCAGTTCTTC
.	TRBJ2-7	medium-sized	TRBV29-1	CSALANEQYF	TGCAGCGCGTTAGCTAACGAGCAGTACTTC
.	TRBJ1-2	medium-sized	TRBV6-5	CASMDNNYGYTF	TGTGCCAGCATGGACAATAACTATGGCTACACCTTC
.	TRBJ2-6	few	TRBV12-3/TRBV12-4	CASNLSGANVLTF	TGTGCCAGCAACCTCTCTGGGGCCAACGTCCTGACTTTC